Here is one T cell receptor (beta chain) with its context. These data belong to a study of response to subunit inactivated influenza vaccine. TCRdb redid the calling of the RT-PCR reads with MiXCR, one entry per CDR3 protein. The table has roughly 760,000 distinct CDR3 sequences, around 21% seen once. This CDR3 has 13 amino acids. The V and J ends lost 7 bases and 6 bases respectively, with 12 bases between them. Germline CDR1 is MNHEY and CDR2 is SVGEGT. The gene calls are TRBV6-2 or TRBV6-3 and TRBJ2-2; D is unclear. This TCR was sampled from a man aged 50-59 years who received an inactivated influenza vaccine. The specimen comprised PBMCs from blood, sampled about 5 days after vaccination. CDR3 in amino acids: CASTDRGSGELFF. CDR3 sequence (DNA): TGTGCCAGCACGGATCGTGGATCCGGGGAGCTGTTTTTT.